These T cell receptor beta chains were read from a single sample in a study of regulatory T cells in long-lasting Graves disease. A single record per CDR3 protein comes from TCRdb applying MiXCR to the multiplex PCR reads. In the table there are 350,000 to 400,000 distinct CDR3 sequences, 15% to 20% of which are singletons. These data were also reused for a study on T cells in Graves' hyperthyroidism and ophthalmopathy.

The input for sequencing was peripheral blood mononuclear cells (PBMCs), taken at new diagnosis, from a patient treated with antithyroid drugs. The receptors were sampled from a woman under 30 with Graves disease. The CDR3 runs from the conserved cysteine through the conserved F or W. Fields, in order: V gene, clone size, J gene, D gene, CDR3 protein, CDR3 DNA. D genes are given only for firm matches. For some rows the clone size is stated as once, few or many, or as a class when expanded; others skip it.

V gene: TRBV9; clone size: many; J gene: TRBJ1-1; D gene: -; CDR3 protein: CASSVVLGTEAFF; CDR3 DNA: TGTGCCAGCAGCGTAGTTCTAGGGACTGAAGCTTTCTTT
V gene: TRBV12-3/TRBV12-4; clone size: many; J gene: TRBJ1-6; D gene: TRBD1; CDR3 protein: CASRQGYNSPLHF; CDR3 DNA: TGTGCCAGCAGACAGGGGTATAATTCACCCCTCCACTTT
V gene: TRBV6-1; clone size: -; J gene: TRBJ2-1; D gene: -; CDR3 protein: CATLPGSSSYDEQFF; CDR3 DNA: TGTGCCACCCTTCCGGGGAGTAGCTCCTACGATGAGCAGTTCTTC
V gene: TRBV2; clone size: many; J gene: TRBJ2-7; D gene: TRBD1; CDR3 protein: CASRGQGVYEQYF; CDR3 DNA: TGTGCCAGCAGGGGACAGGGGGTATACGAGCAGTACTTC
V gene: TRBV5-1; clone size: -; J gene: TRBJ2-5; D gene: -; CDR3 protein: CASLAGETQYF; CDR3 DNA: TGCGCCAGCCTGGCGGGGGAGACCCAGTACTTC
V gene: TRBV2; clone size: many; J gene: TRBJ2-1; D gene: TRBD1; CDR3 protein: CASSGQGAWGEQFF; CDR3 DNA: TGTGCCAGCAGTGGCCAGGGGGCTTGGGGTGAGCAGTTCTTC
V gene: TRBV5-1; clone size: many; J gene: TRBJ2-7; D gene: TRBD2; CDR3 protein: CASSLERAGVNEQYF; CDR3 DNA: TGCGCCAGCAGCTTGGAAAGGGCGGGAGTCAACGAGCAGTACTTC
V gene: TRBV9; clone size: -; J gene: TRBJ2-1; D gene: -; CDR3 protein: CASSVEPYNEQFF; CDR3 DNA: TGTGCCAGCAGCGTAGAGCCCTACAATGAGCAGTTCTTC
V gene: TRBV4-1; clone size: many; J gene: TRBJ2-7; D gene: -; CDR3 protein: CASSQDQDRSYEQYF; CDR3 DNA: TGCGCCAGCAGCCAAGACCAGGACCGCTCCTACGAGCAGTACTTC
V gene: TRBV29-1; clone size: -; J gene: TRBJ1-2; D gene: -; CDR3 protein: CSVEVDGRGGYTF; CDR3 DNA: TGCAGCGTTGAAGTGGACGGGCGAGGGGGCTACACCTTC
V gene: TRBV28; clone size: many; J gene: TRBJ2-7; D gene: -; CDR3 protein: CASSFMGGIDEQYF; CDR3 DNA: TGTGCCAGCAGTTTTATGGGGGGAATCGACGAGCAGTACTTC